This TCR beta chain was obtained from a study of T-cell reconstitution after alpha-beta-depleted transplantation in children. Study results and limitations: Newly generated T cells supplied most T-cell counts and diversity one year post-transplant. After transplant, at about two months, alpha-beta T cells were reportedly derived from several hundred expanded graft clones.

This clonotype appeared many times. Its antigen is not identified. Molecular barcoding with unique molecular identifiers was used for the TCRbeta library. TCRdb reprocessed the PCR reads with MiXCR, giving one entry per CDR3 protein. This table has around 30,000 distinct CDR3 sequences, over 6.5% appearing once. Germline V lookup: CDR1 MNHEY, CDR2 SVGAGI. There are 15 residues in the CDR3. With 2 bases removed from V and 0 bases from J, the gap between germline ends came to 8 bases. Sequenced here: peripheral blood, sampled 60 days after TCRalphabeta/CD19-depleted stem cell transplant. The clonotype was recovered from a child under two years old who had a stem cell transplant for acute myeloid leukemia, so the T cells may come from the graft donor. The chain is built from TRBV6-5 and TRBJ2-1; either TRBD1 or TRBD2 may fit D (6 bases each). The CDR3 loop reads CASSYGGGSYNEQFF. CDR3 sequence (DNA): TGTGCCAGCAGTTACGGAGGGGGCTCCTACAATGAGCAGTTCTTC.